This T cell receptor beta chain was recorded in a study of blood T cell repertoires in COVID-19. Study overall: In each case, the material was cDNA or gDNA derived from T cells, B-cell-depleted T cells, or PBMCs.

Original analysis: Reference gene primers were amplified, and this amplification served to estimate nucleated cell counts. Sequenced by immunoSEQ multiplex PCR; TCRdb stores in-frame clones only, minus some. The V and J calls and clone size come from that table; D and trimming were worked out from the DNA. The sample records about 220,000 clones, approximately 83% being singletons. Per the germline V gene, CDR1 is SNHLY and CDR2 is FYNNEI. The CDR3 has 13 residues. V lost 4 bases to trimming and J lost 4 bases, with 10 bases between them. Sequencing was performed on peripheral blood. The V gene is TRBV2, the J gene TRBJ1-2; tentative D call: TRBD1 (5 bases). The origin of this receptor is a woman in her twenties or thirties who had recovered from COVID-19. For the CDR3, the DNA is TGTGCCAGCAGTGCAGGAGGGACCTATGGCTACACCTTC. It is translated as CASSAGGTYGYTF.